Included here is one TCR beta chain sequence, with context. No antigen is known for it. Treatment of patients with chemo-refractory metastatic non-small-cell lung cancer consisted of focal radiation plus CTLA-4 blockade with ipilimumab. This specimen belongs to a study of radiotherapy plus CTLA-4 blockade in lung cancer. Study outcomes and limitations: How blood T cell clones changed early, along with interferon-beta, reportedly forecast response best.

Germline-derived CDR1 and CDR2 are SGHTA and FQGNSA. This CDR3 comprises 14 residues. With V trimmed by 8 bases and J by 0 bases, 3 bases remained unmatched. Method: immunoSEQ multiplex PCR; TCRdb's copy keeps in-frame clones and lacks some. This sample carries 80,000 to 95,000 clones, less than 90% of them seen once, and the ten largest clones take 0.75% to 0.85%. Sequencing was performed on peripheral blood, taken from a patient treated with radiotherapy plus ipilimumab. V usage is TRBV7-2 and J usage is TRBJ2-2; 7 nucleotides line up with TRBD2. This receptor was obtained from a human donor with non-small cell lung cancer who had stable disease on radiotherapy plus ipilimumab. CDR3 bases: TGTGCCAGCCCCCTAGCGGCGAACACCGGGGAGCTGTTTTTT. Translation gives CASPLAANTGELFF. Looking up the rest from reference TRBV7-2 and TRBJ2-2 gives the full variable domain: GAGVSQSPSNKVTEKGKDVELRCDPISGHTALYWYRQSLGQGLEFLIYFQGNSAPDKSGLPSDRFSAERTGGSVSTLTIQRTQQEDSAVYLCASPLAANTGELFFGEGSRLTVL.